This T cell receptor beta chain stems from a study of monozygotic twins with inflammatory bowel disease. The study, taken as a whole, reports: Against healthy co-twins, IBD patients had lower TCRbeta diversity (measured by inverse Simpson).

This CDR3 comprises 15 residues. Germline-derived CDR1 and CDR2 are SGHRS and YFSETQ. To note about this clonotype: Its antigen is as yet unknown.

With the 5' RACE reads reprocessed, TCRdb shows one record per CDR3 protein and no DNA. The sample table includes some 400,000 distinct CDR3 sequences. The sample taken for sequencing was blood. This TCR derives from a human donor with ulcerative colitis or Crohn's disease, or a healthy co-twin of an affected twin (not recorded which). This chain links TRBV5-1 with TRBJ2-3; the D call from TCRdb, TRBD2, cannot be confirmed without DNA. The CDR3 here is CASSLRPDSADTQYF. Filled out from reference TRBV5-1 and TRBJ2-3, the complete variable domain reads KAGVTQTPRYLIKTRGQQVTLSCSPISGHRSVSWYQQTPGQGLQFLFEYFSETQRNKGNFPGRFSGRQFSNSRSEMNVSTLELGDSALYLCASSLRPDSADTQYFGPGTRLTVL.